This T cell receptor (beta chain) came from a study of T cell changes during pregnancy in multiple sclerosis. Profiled with immunoSEQ multiplex PCR; TCRdb holds only in-frame clones, not every one. The repertoire holds some 20,000 clones, with about 90% as singletons. V dropped 0 bases and J dropped 3; count of bases not matched to a gene: 11. Per the germline V gene, CDR1 is MNHNS and CDR2 is SASEGT. The CDR3 is made up of 17 amino acids. The source material was CD8+ T cells from peripheral blood mononuclear cells, sampled after pregnancy. The sequence was collected from a female donor in good health, enrolled as a control in a pregnancy study. V usage is TRBV6-1 and J usage is TRBJ2-7; TRBD2 matches 7 bases. CDR3 sequence: CASSEAVGGGLIYEQYF. The CDR3 nucleotides read TGTGCCAGCAGTGAAGCAGTGGGGGGGGGTCTCATCTACGAGCAGTACTTC.